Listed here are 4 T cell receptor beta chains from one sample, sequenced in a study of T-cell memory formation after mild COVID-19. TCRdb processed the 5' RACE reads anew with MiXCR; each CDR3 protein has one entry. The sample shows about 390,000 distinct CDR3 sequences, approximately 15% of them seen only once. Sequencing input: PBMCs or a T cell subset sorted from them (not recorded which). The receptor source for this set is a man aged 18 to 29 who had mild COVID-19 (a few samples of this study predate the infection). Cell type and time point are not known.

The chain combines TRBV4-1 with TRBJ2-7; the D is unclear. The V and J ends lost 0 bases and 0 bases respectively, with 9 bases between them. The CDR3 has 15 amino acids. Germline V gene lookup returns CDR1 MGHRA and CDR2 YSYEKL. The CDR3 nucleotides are TGCGCCAGCAGCCAAGATGAACGCGGCTCCTACGAGCAGTACTTC. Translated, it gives CASSQDERGSYEQYF.

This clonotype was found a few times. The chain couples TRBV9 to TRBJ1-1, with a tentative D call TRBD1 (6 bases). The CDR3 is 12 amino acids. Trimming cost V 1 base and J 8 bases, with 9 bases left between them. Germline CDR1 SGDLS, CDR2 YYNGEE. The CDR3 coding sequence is TGTGCCAGCAGCGTATCGGGGGGCGAAGCTTTCTTT. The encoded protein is CASSVSGGEAFF.

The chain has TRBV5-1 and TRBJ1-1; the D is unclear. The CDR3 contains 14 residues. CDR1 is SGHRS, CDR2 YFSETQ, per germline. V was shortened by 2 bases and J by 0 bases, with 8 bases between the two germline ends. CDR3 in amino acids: CASSFEQMNTEAFF. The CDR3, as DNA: TGCGCCAGCAGCTTCGAACAGATGAACACTGAAGCTTTCTTT.

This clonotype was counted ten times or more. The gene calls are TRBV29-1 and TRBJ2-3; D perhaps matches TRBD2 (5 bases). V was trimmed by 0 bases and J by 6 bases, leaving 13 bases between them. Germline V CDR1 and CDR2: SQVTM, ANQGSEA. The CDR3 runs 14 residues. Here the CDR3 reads CSVEDPRRSDTQYF. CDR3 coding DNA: TGCAGCGTTGAAGACCCCCGGAGGTCGGATACGCAGTATTTT.